The clone carrying this T cell receptor beta chain has a single count. Its specificity is unknown. The junction shows a germline mismatch at one end, possibly a read error. The memory fraction was CD4+CD45RO+CD25- cells. General observations from the study: Greatest tumor Treg TCR overlap was with tumor naive CD4+ cells. In terms of TCR gene usage, tumor memory CD4+ T cells clustered together with blood and lymph node memory CD4+ cells, as well as with lymph node naive CD4+ cells.

After constant-region reverse-primer amplification, full-length variable regions underwent semi-nested PCR with Nested Universal Primer A. TCRdb reprocessed the 5' RACE reads via MiXCR and lists one record per CDR3 protein. The table records some 62,000 distinct CDR3 sequences, approximately 23% of them present only once. Sequenced material: memory CD4+ T cells sorted from a lymph node. Subset described: memory CD4+ T cells, CD4+CD45RO+CD25-. The sequence was obtained from a female donor with breast cancer.

The CDR3: CASSEGRGRGNQPQHF. For the CDR3, the DNA is TGCGCCAGCAGTGAAGGACGGGGGAGGGGCAATCAGCCCCAGCATTTT. The chain couples TRBV6-1 to TRBJ1-5; D is possibly TRBD1 (5 bases). CDR3 length: 16 amino acids. Germline V CDR1 and CDR2: MNHNS, SASEGT.